This T cell receptor (beta chain) came from a study of blood T cell repertoires in COVID-19. Authors' data handling: Reference gene primers were amplified, and this amplification served to estimate nucleated cell counts. Sequencing used immunoSEQ multiplex PCR; TCRdb keeps in-frame clones, though not all of them. D and trimming come from the DNA, and the V and J calls and clone size come from that table. Of 200,000 to 300,000 clones listed, 84% are singletons. Germline V lookup: CDR1 SEHNR, CDR2 FQNEAQ (reference sequence). The CDR3 spans 15 residues. V was cut by 6 bases and J by 0 bases, with 15 bases left in between.

Sequencing used peripheral blood. The TCR originated in a man aged 50 to 59 with acute or convalescent COVID-19. V and J are TRBV7-9 and TRBJ2-7, with a tentative D call TRBD1 (6 bases). CDR3 amino acids: CASSLRGMSSYEQYF. The CDR3 DNA sequence: TGTGCCAGCAGTTTAAGGGGGATGAGCTCCTACGAGCAGTACTTC. Full variable domain (missing parts from reference TRBV7-9 and TRBJ2-7): DTGVSQNPRHKITKRGQNVTFRCDPISEHNRLYWYRQTLGQGPEFLTYFQNEAQLEKSRLLSDRFSAERPKGSFSTLEIQRTEQGDSAMYLCASSLRGMSSYEQYFGPGTRLTVT.